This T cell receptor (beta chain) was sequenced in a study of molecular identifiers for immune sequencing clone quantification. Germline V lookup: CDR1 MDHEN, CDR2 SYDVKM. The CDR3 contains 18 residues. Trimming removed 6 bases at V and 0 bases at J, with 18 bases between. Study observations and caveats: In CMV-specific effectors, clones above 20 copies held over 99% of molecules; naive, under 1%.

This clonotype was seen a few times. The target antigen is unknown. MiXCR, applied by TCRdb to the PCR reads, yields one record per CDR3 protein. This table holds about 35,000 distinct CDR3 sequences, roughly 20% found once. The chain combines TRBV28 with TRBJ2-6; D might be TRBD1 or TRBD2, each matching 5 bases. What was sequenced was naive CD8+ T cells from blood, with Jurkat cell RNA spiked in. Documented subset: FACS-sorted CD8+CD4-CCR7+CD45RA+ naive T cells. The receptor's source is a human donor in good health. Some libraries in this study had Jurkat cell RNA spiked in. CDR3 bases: TGTGCCAGCAGCCCCCTGGGGGTGATAAGCTCTGGGGCCAACGTCCTGACTTTC. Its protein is CASSPLGVISSGANVLTF.